The present T cell receptor beta chain was sequenced within a study of control samples from healthy donors and cancer patients. Germline V gene lookup returns CDR1 MNHEY and CDR2 SVGEGT. The CDR3 covers 13 residues. Trimming pared 6 bases from V and 2 bases from J, leaving 11 bases between. Here immunoSEQ multiplex PCR was the method, and the copy in TCRdb shows in-frame clones only, minus some. The profile shows some 140,000 clones, roughly 92% of them singletons. The sample was blood. This sequence originates from a man aged 25 to 45 in good health. The V and J genes are TRBV6-2 or TRBV6-3 and TRBJ2-7, with no clear D. The CDR3 DNA is TGTGCCAGCAGCCTAGGCTATGCCTACGAGCAGTACTTC. Translated, it gives CASSLGYAYEQYF.